This is a list of T cell receptor beta chains from one sample in a study of cytotoxic CD8 clonotypes in ibrutinib-treated CLL. Repertoires were generated with immunoSEQ multiplex PCR, while TCRdb's copy carries only in-frame clones and drops some. Of about 310,000 clones detected, about 77% appear once; the ten largest clones hold 6.5% to 8.5%. This specimen consisted of PBMCs, obtained before ibrutinib treatment. These receptors all stem from a human donor with chronic lymphocytic leukemia. Each CDR3 is given with its conserved first and last residue. D genes are given only for firm matches. Clone size is stated in some rows and not others, as once, few, many or a class when expanded.

D	V	J	size	DNA	CDR3
TRBD1	TRBV27	TRBJ2-5	NA	TGTGCCAGCAGTTCCCGACAGGGGGCGGAGACCCAGTACTTC	CASSSRQGAETQYF
NA	TRBV9	TRBJ1-5	few	TGTGCCAGCAGCCAGGGTAATAGCAATCAGCCCCAGCATTTT	CASSQGNSNQPQHF
TRBD1	TRBV27	TRBJ2-2	NA	TGTGCCAGCAGTCTGTTACAGGGGGCCACCGGGGAGCTGTTTTTT	CASSLLQGATGELFF
TRBD2	TRBV7-6	TRBJ2-1	NA	TGTGCCAGCACCCTTAGCGGGAGTGGCTACGGGGGTGAGCAGTTCTTC	CASTLSGSGYGGEQFF
NA	TRBV4-1	TRBJ1-1	NA	TGCGCCAGCAGCCCCGGAGTTAGTGAGCCGAACACTGAAGCTTTCTTT	CASSPGVSEPNTEAFF
NA	TRBV18	TRBJ2-5	NA	TGTGCCAGCTCACGGGATATCTCAGAGACCCAGTACTTC	CASSRDISETQYF
NA	TRBV28	TRBJ1-2	NA	TGTGCCAGCAGTCTGGGGTCAGTTGGCCCCGCTATCCACTATGGCTACACCTTC	CASSLGSVGPAIHYGYTF
TRBD2	TRBV19	TRBJ2-7	few	TGTGCCAGTAAGACTAGCGTGCAGACCTACGAGCAGTACTTC	CASKTSVQTYEQYF
NA	TRBV7-7	TRBJ2-5	NA	TGTGCCAGCAGCCCGGTCGGCAGCCAGAAAGAGACCCAGTACTTC	CASSPVGSQKETQYF
NA	TRBV6-5	TRBJ2-5	NA	TGTGCCAGCAGTTCCCTCCGGGACCGACAAGAGACCCAGTACTTC	CASSSLRDRQETQYF
NA	TRBV11-2	TRBJ2-5	NA	TGTGCCAGCAGCTTAAACGGACCTGGGGAGACCCAGTACTTC	CASSLNGPGETQYF
NA	TRBV2	TRBJ1-1	NA	TGTGCCAGCAGTAAAGGACAGATCACGAACACTGAAGCTTTCTTT	CASSKGQITNTEAFF
NA	TRBV7-9	TRBJ2-1	NA	TGTGCCAGCAGCCCTACAGGGACATTGTACAATGAGCAGTTCTTC	CASSPTGTLYNEQFF
NA	TRBV25-1	TRBJ1-2	NA	TGTGCCAGCAGTGAATCCCACACTAGATATGGCTACACCTTC	CASSESHTRYGYTF
NA	TRBV4-2	TRBJ2-1	few	TGTGCCAGCAGCCAAGTAGAATACAATGAGCAGTTCTTC	CASSQVEYNEQFF
TRBD1	TRBV27	TRBJ1-1	NA	TGTGCCAGCAGCGACAGGGGTCATGAAGCTTTCTTT	CASSDRGHEAFF
NA	TRBV18	TRBJ2-7	NA	TGTGCCAGCTCACCTGACCAATCTGGTTACGAGCAGTACTTC	CASSPDQSGYEQYF
TRBD2	TRBV13	TRBJ2-7	NA	TGTGCCAGCAGCGGACGGACTAGCGGGAGATACGAGCAGTACTTC	CASSGRTSGRYEQYF
TRBD2	TRBV5-4	TRBJ2-7	NA	TGTGCCAGCAGCACCGGGACTAACTACGAGCAGTACTTC	CASSTGTNYEQYF
NA	TRBV6-1	TRBJ2-3	NA	TGTGCCACCACGAGGTCAAGCGCAGATACGCAGTATTTT	CATTRSSADTQYF
NA	TRBV5-6	TRBJ2-3	NA	TGTGCCAGCAGGCCTGTGGGGGTAAGCACAGATACGCAGTATTTT	CASRPVGVSTDTQYF
TRBD1	TRBV28	TRBJ2-7	NA	TGTGCCAGCAGTTTCAGTAGGGGGCCGGTGAGCTCCTACGAGCAGTACTTC	CASSFSRGPVSSYEQYF
NA	TRBV5-4	TRBJ2-5	NA	TGTGCCAGCAGCTTTGGGGCTGGGGCCGAAGAGACCCAGTACTTC	CASSFGAGAEETQYF
TRBD1	TRBV6-1	TRBJ2-1	NA	TGTGCCAGCAGTGACCCGGACAGGATCAACAATGAGCAGTTCTTC	CASSDPDRINNEQFF
TRBD1	TRBV5-1	TRBJ2-3	NA	TGCGCCAGCAGCTTTAGGGACAGGGGGCGAGATACGCAGTATTTT	CASSFRDRGRDTQYF
NA	TRBV25-1	TRBJ2-5	NA	TGTGCCAGCACTGGGGACGGGACCCAGTACTTC	CASTGDGTQYF
TRBD2	TRBV27	TRBJ2-7	NA	TGTGCCAGCAGTCCGAGCGGGAGAGCCCCCTACGAGCAGTACTTC	CASSPSGRAPYEQYF
TRBD2	TRBV6-4	TRBJ2-3	NA	TGTGCCAGACGGACTAGCGGGAGTGGGGCCACAGATACGCAGTATTTT	CARRTSGSGATDTQYF
NA	TRBV7-2	TRBJ1-2	NA	TGTGCCAGCAGCTTCGGGACGCTTTATGGCTACACCTTC	CASSFGTLYGYTF
TRBD2	TRBV7-3	TRBJ2-5	NA	TGTGCCAGCAGCCTGGGACTAGCGGGCCAAGAGACCCAGTACTTC	CASSLGLAGQETQYF
NA	TRBV30	TRBJ1-3	NA	TGTGCCCTGCGGGGGATTACTGGAAACACCATATATTTT	CALRGITGNTIYF
TRBD2	TRBV5-1	TRBJ2-7	NA	TGCGCCAGCAGCCCCGGGACTAGCGGCATAACCAGGGGCGAGCAGTACTTC	CASSPGTSGITRGEQYF
TRBD1	TRBV2	TRBJ2-1	once	TGTGCCAGCAGTCGGGAGGGACAGGGGGCGGGTGAGCAGTTCTTC	CASSREGQGAGEQFF
TRBD2	TRBV30	TRBJ2-1	NA	TGTGCCTGGACACTAGCGAGGATCTACAATGAGCAGTTCTTC	CAWTLARIYNEQFF
NA	TRBV20-1	TRBJ2-1	once	TGCAGTGCTAGTGACCAACGTGAGCAGTTCTTC	CSASDQREQFF
NA	TRBV30	TRBJ1-5	NA	TGTGCCTGGAGTGTATCGGGGAATCAGCCCCAGCATTTT	CAWSVSGNQPQHF
NA	TRBV11-2	TRBJ2-5	NA	TGTGCCAGCAGCTTAGTCCCGGGAGAGGGGGAGACCCAGTACTTC	CASSLVPGEGETQYF
NA	TRBV2	TRBJ2-3	NA	TGTGCCAGCATATCGACCGACAGACCCCATACGCAGTATTTT	CASISTDRPHTQYF
TRBD2	TRBV30	TRBJ2-7	few	TGTGCCTGGAGTATAGAAAGGACTAGCGGGTGGGTCTACGAGCAGTACTTC	CAWSIERTSGWVYEQYF
NA	TRBV6-4	TRBJ2-3	NA	TGTGCCAGCAGTGACTCGACCGAAAGCACAGATACGCAGTATTTT	CASSDSTESTDTQYF
NA	TRBV2	TRBJ2-5	few	TGTGCCAGCAGGTACCAAGAGACCCAGTACTTC	CASRYQETQYF
NA	TRBV5-6	TRBJ1-2	few	TGTGCCAGCAGCCCGGACATTTACTATGGCTACACCTTC	CASSPDIYYGYTF
NA	TRBV29-1	TRBJ2-1	NA	TGCAGCGTTGTTGCGGGGGCGGATGAGCAGTTCTTC	CSVVAGADEQFF
NA	TRBV19	TRBJ1-1	NA	TGTGCCAGTAGTACCCCAGGGTTGAGCACTGAAGCTTTCTTT	CASSTPGLSTEAFF
NA	TRBV6-1	TRBJ2-3	few	TGTGCCACCACTGGAGGGGCTAGGGATACGCAGTATTTT	CATTGGARDTQYF
NA	TRBV2	TRBJ1-6	once	TGTGCCAGCAGTCGTAATTCACCCCTCCACTTT	CASSRNSPLHF
NA	TRBV19	TRBJ1-5	NA	TGTGCCAGTAGTATTTTTGACAGGTATAGCAATCAGCCCCAGCATTTT	CASSIFDRYSNQPQHF
NA	TRBV6-5	TRBJ1-2	NA	TGTGCCAGCAGTTACCTGCAAGGCTATGGCTACACCTTC	CASSYLQGYGYTF
TRBD1	TRBV5-1	TRBJ2-1	few	TGCGCCAGCAGCCCCGAACTGGACAGGACAAATGAGCAGTTCTTC	CASSPELDRTNEQFF
NA	TRBV7-3	TRBJ1-2	NA	TGTGCCAGCAGCTTAAGAGGGTATGGCTACACCTTC	CASSLRGYGYTF
TRBD1	TRBV7-2	TRBJ2-7	NA	TGTGCCAGCAGCCAAAATGGGGGACAGGGTGGTGAGCAGTACTTC	CASSQNGGQGGEQYF
TRBD2	TRBV11-2	TRBJ2-5	NA	TGTGCCAGCAGCTTAGGGACTAGCGGCTTCCAAGAGACCCAGTACTTC	CASSLGTSGFQETQYF
NA	TRBV5-1	TRBJ2-1	NA	TGCGCCAGCAGCTTGGCTTGGGGGGATGAGCAGTTCTTC	CASSLAWGDEQFF